This is a list of T cell receptor beta chains from one sample in a study of control samples from healthy donors and cancer patients. Generated by immunoSEQ multiplex PCR, the TCRdb table keeps only in-frame clones and is missing some. The sample has some 89,000 clones, more than 75% seen once; the top ten hold over 2%. Sequenced input: blood. All receptors derive from a woman aged 40 to 55 in good health. The CDR3 runs from the conserved cysteine through the conserved F or W. D genes are given only for firm matches. Clone size is shown for a subset of rows, as once, few, many or a class of expanded clone.

abundance,d_gene,j_gene,v_gene,CDR3nt,CDR3aa
few,TRBD1,TRBJ1-1,TRBV7-3,TGTGCCAGCAGCTCGCGGACAGGGGGCAGGGGCACTGAAGCTTTCTTT,CASSSRTGGRGTEAFF
-,-,TRBJ1-1,TRBV5-1,TGCGCCAGCAGCTTCGCAGAGAACACTGAAGCTTTCTTT,CASSFAENTEAFF
-,TRBD1,TRBJ1-1,TRBV4-3,TGCGCCAGCAGCCAAGAGGGAGGGGGCAACACTGAAGCTTTCTTT,CASSQEGGGNTEAFF
few,-,TRBJ2-7,TRBV6-5,TGTGCCAGCAGAGACCCCTACCGCTACGAGCAGTACTTC,CASRDPYRYEQYF
-,TRBD1,TRBJ2-7,TRBV6-2/TRBV6-3,TGTGCCAGCAGTTCACAGGGGGTCGAGCAGTACTTC,CASSSQGVEQYF
-,-,TRBJ1-6,TRBV5-1,TGCGCCAGCAGCCCAGGACAGAATTCACCCCTCCACTTT,CASSPGQNSPLHF
-,TRBD1,TRBJ2-3,TRBV6-4,TGTGCCAGCACCAAGACAGGGGGAAGGGGCACAGATACGCAGTATTTT,CASTKTGGRGTDTQYF
-,TRBD2,TRBJ2-1,TRBV10-3,TGTGCCATCAGTGGGCGACTAGCGGCCTCCTACAATGAGCAGTTCTTC,CAISGRLAASYNEQFF
once,-,TRBJ1-1,TRBV6-2/TRBV6-3,TGTGCCAGCAGCTCGTACGGGGTGAGCACTGAAGCTTTCTTT,CASSSYGVSTEAFF
few,-,TRBJ2-1,TRBV2,TGTGCCAGCAGTGAAGCAGTTCCTTTATACAATGAGCAGTTCTTC,CASSEAVPLYNEQFF
-,TRBD1,TRBJ1-6,TRBV27,TGTGCCAGCAGTCTATACAGGGGCGACAATTCACCCCTCCACTTT,CASSLYRGDNSPLHF
-,TRBD1,TRBJ1-1,TRBV6-2/TRBV6-3,TGTGCCAGCAGTTACTCCCTCGGACAGGGGGATATGAACACTGAAGCTTTCTTT,CASSYSLGQGDMNTEAFF
-,TRBD2,TRBJ2-1,TRBV15,TGTGCCACCAGCCCGACACGGGGGGGCCTCGATGAGCAGTTCTTC,CATSPTRGGLDEQFF
-,-,TRBJ1-2,TRBV6-1,TGTGCCAGCAGTGAAGGGGGCAGGGTCCGTGGCTACACCTTC,CASSEGGRVRGYTF
-,TRBD1,TRBJ1-1,TRBV6-6,TGTGCCAGCAGCCGCGGACAGGGGGCCAGTGAAGCTTTCTTT,CASSRGQGASEAFF
few,-,TRBJ2-2,TRBV12-3/TRBV12-4,TGTGCCAGCGGCATCGGCACCGGGGAGCTGTTTTTT,CASGIGTGELFF
-,-,TRBJ1-4,TRBV18,TGTGCCAGCTCAGCAAACAGGTTAACTAATGAAAAACTGTTTTTT,CASSANRLTNEKLFF
-,-,TRBJ2-1,TRBV7-2,TGTGCCAGCAGCCCGGGTCCCGGCAACAATGAGCAGTTCTTC,CASSPGPGNNEQFF
-,-,TRBJ1-2,TRBV15,TGTGCCACCAGCAGAGGGGCTCTAGCGCCTTCCTCGTGGGGCTACACCTTC,CATSRGALAPSSWGYTF
-,TRBD1,TRBJ2-7,TRBV6-5,TGTGCCAGCAGTCTCCGGGACAGGGGAACCTACGAGCAGTACTTC,CASSLRDRGTYEQYF
-,TRBD1,TRBJ2-7,TRBV7-2,TGTGCCAGCAGCCCGACAGGGGGCGCTTCCTACGAGCAGTACTTC,CASSPTGGASYEQYF
-,TRBD1,TRBJ2-5,TRBV6-5,TGTGCCAGCAGTCAGCCCGGGACAAACCAGGGGGCCCAGTACTTC,CASSQPGTNQGAQYF
few,TRBD1,TRBJ1-6,TRBV2,TGTGCCAGCAGTGGGACAGGGGTCAATAATTCACCCCTCCACTTT,CASSGTGVNNSPLHF
-,-,TRBJ1-3,TRBV2,TGTGCCAGCAGGCCGGCCAGTGTGGGCACCATATATTTT,CASRPASVGTIYF
once,-,TRBJ1-2,TRBV7-2,TGTGCCAGCAGTCATTCTGCGACAACTAACTATGGCTACACCTTC,CASSHSATTNYGYTF
few,TRBD1,TRBJ1-4,TRBV18,TGTGCCAGCTCACTAAACGAGGGGGCTGGTAATGAAAAACTGTTTTTT,CASSLNEGAGNEKLFF
once,-,TRBJ1-5,TRBV5-5,TGTGCCAGCAGCTTGGGCCCGACAGCGTCCAATCAGCCCCAGCATTTT,CASSLGPTASNQPQHF
-,-,TRBJ2-2,TRBV27,TGTGCCAGCAGTTTAGATGGAGGGTCGTCGGGGGAGCTGTTTTTT,CASSLDGGSSGELFF
-,TRBD1,TRBJ1-1,TRBV4-3,TGCGCCAGCAGCCAAAGACAGGGGACGAACACTGAAGCTTTCTTT,CASSQRQGTNTEAFF
few,TRBD1,TRBJ1-1,TRBV12-5,TGTGCTAGTGGCACGACAGGGGTCACTGAAGCTTTCTTT,CASGTTGVTEAFF
-,-,TRBJ1-5,TRBV3-1/TRBV3-2,TGTGCCAGCAGCCAAGCGGGTACAGAAGGGGCCCAGCATTTT,CASSQAGTEGAQHF
-,TRBD2,TRBJ2-1,TRBV10-3,TGTGCCATCAGCCCGGGACTAGCGGGGGAGGGGGAGCAGTTCTTC,CAISPGLAGEGEQFF
once,-,TRBJ2-7,TRBV24-1,TGTGCCACCAGTGATCCAGCGACCTACGAGCAGTACTTC,CATSDPATYEQYF
-,-,TRBJ2-7,TRBV27,TGTGCCAGCAAAAGCCAGGACTCAAGCTCCTACGAGCAGTACTTC,CASKSQDSSSYEQYF
-,TRBD2,TRBJ2-4,TRBV3-1/TRBV3-2,TGTGCCAGCAGCCAAGAATCGGGACTAGCGGGGGCGGGCAAAAACATTCAGTACTTC,CASSQESGLAGAGKNIQYF
-,-,TRBJ1-1,TRBV5-5,TGTGCCAGCAGCTACTACTGGGAGGTCACTGAAGCTTTCTTT,CASSYYWEVTEAFF
-,TRBD1,TRBJ2-7,TRBV5-1,TGCGCCAGCAGACTCCGGGCGGGACAGGGGGTTTACGAGCAGTACTTC,CASRLRAGQGVYEQYF
-,TRBD1,TRBJ1-1,TRBV3-1/TRBV3-2,TGTGCCAGCAGCCACAGGACAGGCCAGAACACTGAAGCTTTCTTT,CASSHRTGQNTEAFF
-,-,TRBJ1-5,TRBV5-8,TGTGCCAGCAGCTTGCGGGGACCCAGGAGCAATCAGCCCCAGCATTTT,CASSLRGPRSNQPQHF
-,-,TRBJ1-4,TRBV6-2/TRBV6-3,TGTGCCAGCAGTCTCCCTGCAGGAAGGAATGAAAAACTGTTTTTT,CASSLPAGRNEKLFF
-,-,TRBJ1-5,TRBV15,TGTGCCACCAGCAGAGAAAAGGGAAGCAATCAGCCCCAGCATTTT,CATSREKGSNQPQHF
-,TRBD2,TRBJ2-7,TRBV18,TGTGCCAGCTCACCCCGGACGACACCACTAGCGGGGGTTCAGCAGTACTTC,CASSPRTTPLAGVQQYF
-,-,TRBJ2-1,TRBV6-2/TRBV6-3,TGTGCCAGCAGTTACTCGGCTAGGCGGCGATTCTTC,CASSYSARRRFF
-,-,TRBJ1-5,TRBV24-1,TGTGCCACCAGTGATTTGAAGGGAGACGGCAATCAGCCCCAGCATTTT,CATSDLKGDGNQPQHF
-,TRBD2,TRBJ2-5,TRBV24-1,TGTGCCACCAGTGAATGGGGGGGAGAGACCCAGTACTTC,CATSEWGGETQYF
-,-,TRBJ2-3,TRBV7-2,TGTGCCAGCAGCTGGGGGGGCGGGGGCGCCAAAGATACGCAGTATTTT,CASSWGGGGAKDTQYF
-,TRBD2,TRBJ2-1,TRBV14,TGTGCCAGCAGCCAGGGCTACCCGGGGGGGCAGTTCTTC,CASSQGYPGGQFF
-,-,TRBJ2-3,TRBV3-1/TRBV3-2,TGTGCCAGCAGCCAAGATCCGGGATACAGCACAGATACGCAGTATTTT,CASSQDPGYSTDTQYF
-,-,TRBJ2-7,TRBV11-3,TGTGCCAGCAGCTTACAGGGCTATAGCTCCTACGAGCAGTACTTC,CASSLQGYSSYEQYF
-,-,TRBJ1-6,TRBV27,TGTGCCAGCAGTTTGGGGTTTTCACCCCTCCACTTT,CASSLGFSPLHF
-,TRBD1,TRBJ1-5,TRBV6-2/TRBV6-3,TGTGCCAGCAGCCCTGGACAGGGGGCGTCCTATAGCAATCAGCCCCAGCATTTT,CASSPGQGASYSNQPQHF
-,-,TRBJ2-7,TRBV7-2,TGTGCCAGCAGTTTTAGCGATCTTTCCTACGAGCAGTACTTC,CASSFSDLSYEQYF
-,TRBD2,TRBJ2-7,TRBV9,TGTGCCAGCAGCGCGGGAGGGGGACACTCCTACGAGCAGTACTTC,CASSAGGGHSYEQYF
-,TRBD1,TRBJ2-7,TRBV18,TGTGCCAGCTCAAGAGGACAGGGGGCCTACGAGCAGTACTTC,CASSRGQGAYEQYF
once,TRBD2,TRBJ2-3,TRBV4-1,TGCGCCAGCAGCCAAGAGCTTTTCGTCGTCGCGGGGGGGCTCCCAGATACGCAGTATTTT,CASSQELFVVAGGLPDTQYF
once,-,TRBJ2-7,TRBV9,TGTGCCAGCAGCTCGGGACAGCGGGGAGACGAGCAGTACTTC,CASSSGQRGDEQYF
few,-,TRBJ2-7,TRBV24-1,TGTGCCACCAGTGATCCCTCCCAAGGGCGCGAGCAGTACTTC,CATSDPSQGREQYF